What follows describes a single TCR beta chain. This sample is drawn from a study of cytomegalovirus exposure and HLA in healthy donors. There are 15 residues in the CDR3. CDR1 and CDR2 from the germline V gene are MDHEN and SYDVKM. J gave up 7 bases and V 7 bases, and 12 bases lay outside the gene matches. The PCR employed 60 Vbeta primers together with 13 Jbeta primers. Libraries were prepared by immunoSEQ multiplex PCR; TCRdb keeps only in-frame clonotypes and omits some of them. The data contain approximately 89,000 clones, about 85% of them singletons. The rearrangement links TRBV28 to TRBJ1-5, with TRBD1 identical over 8 bases. The receptor was isolated from a man aged 40-49 years in good health and CMV-seropositive. Sequencing was performed on PBMCs. CDR3 sequence: CASIPDRARRQPQHF. In DNA, the CDR3 is TGTGCCAGCATTCCGGACAGGGCTAGGAGGCAGCCCCAGCATTTT.